This T cell receptor (beta chain) was sequenced in a study of blood T cell repertoires in COVID-19. Overall study: The United States, Italy and Spain provided the acute and convalescent COVID-19 samples. T cells, B-cell-depleted T cells, or PBMCs supplied cDNA or gDNA.

Authors' methods: It was from reference gene primer amplification that nucleated cell counts were estimated. TCRdb's copy holds only in-frame clones and misses some; the assay was immunoSEQ multiplex PCR. That table gives V, J and clone size, and the DNA gave D and trimming. The sample has about 74,000 clones, 88% seen once. The CDR3 has 15 amino acids. Germline CDR1 is SGHAT and CDR2 is FQNNGV. The V and J ends lost 1 base and 0 bases respectively, with 7 bases between them. This TCR derives from a man between 65 and 79 years old with active or convalescent COVID-19. V usage is TRBV11-2 and J usage is TRBJ2-1; no firm D call. The specimen sequenced was peripheral blood. The CDR3 DNA follows: TGTGCCAGCAGCTTAGTTGTTTACTCCTACAATGAGCAGTTCTTC. Translation gives CASSLVVYSYNEQFF.